This T cell receptor (beta chain) was identified in a study of Ad26.COV2.S vaccination and SARS-CoV-2 variants. On the study more broadly: Donor was assigned to the Ad26.COV2.S arm of trial COV1001. Intramuscularly, Ad26.COV2.S was given either once or twice, 56 days apart. Broader study findings: Spike-specific TCR breadth was greater in vaccine than placebo recipients.

The CDR3 is 14 amino acids. Germline V lookup: CDR1 SGHVS, CDR2 FNYEAQ. V lost 5 bases and J lost 6; bases outside the gene matches: 3. In its sample, this clone was seen once. Its antigen is not identified. The assay was immunoSEQ multiplex PCR, and TCRdb's table has in-frame clones only and misses some. The repertoire has hundreds of thousands of clones, more than 70% of them found once; the top ten carry about 1.5%. As to treatment: roughly 19 received Ad26.COV2.S at low or high dose, single or two shots; roughly 5 received placebo; per-sample allocation not given. The samples date from day 63 after the first vaccine or placebo injection. It was an adult aged 18-55 years in Boston who was the donor.

The rearrangement links TRBV7-6 to TRBJ2-2; 10 bases align to TRBD1. The receptor was derived from a person aged 18-65 years who received the Ad26.COV2.S COVID-19 vaccine or a placebo. The sample in question was peripheral blood, obtained in a trial of Ad26.COV2.S vaccine versus placebo. The CDR3 sequence is CASSAGTGAGELFF. CDR3 sequence (DNA): TGTGCCAGCAGCGCAGGGACAGGGGCCGGGGAGCTGTTTTTT.